The 27 T cell receptor beta chains listed next were all sequenced from one sample in a study of T cell changes during pregnancy in multiple sclerosis. Assay used: immunoSEQ multiplex PCR; TCRdb lists only in-frame clones, some missing. The table has tens of thousands of clones, just over 90% seen once. Sequencing was performed on peripheral blood, taken after pregnancy. Receptors were obtained from a female donor with multiple sclerosis, enrolled in a pregnancy study.

The rearrangement joins TRBV2 to TRBJ2-7, with 10 positions matching TRBD2. V gave up 7 bases and J gave up 4 bases; unmatched junction bases: 10. From germline, CDR1 is SNHLY and CDR2 FYNNEI. The CDR3 loop spans 15 amino acids. CDR3 residues: CASTSSGSRRYEQYF. CDR3 nucleotides: TGTGCCAGCACCTCTAGCGGGAGTAGACGGTACGAGCAGTACTTC.

J is TRBJ1-1 and V is TRBV2; 7 nucleotides align to TRBD1. Unmatched junction bases numbered 4, after V lost 6 bases and J lost 0 bases. This CDR3 is built from 14 residues. Per germline, CDR1 SNHLY and CDR2 FYNNEI. The CDR3 sequence is CASRMGQLNTEAFF. DNA of the CDR3: TGTGCCAGCAGGATGGGACAGTTGAACACTGAAGCTTTCTTT.

The chain has TRBV30 and TRBJ1-1; D is perhaps TRBD1 (5 bases). CDR3 length equals 14 residues. V lost 4 bases and J lost 7, with 19 bases in between. From germline, CDR1 is GTSNPN and CDR2 SVGIG (reference sequence). The CDR3 loop reads CAWNFGAGAGEAFF. The CDR3 DNA follows: TGTGCCTGGAATTTTGGGGCAGGAGCGGGTGAAGCTTTCTTT.

J is TRBJ2-7 and V is TRBV29-1; D is perhaps TRBD2 (7 bases). Deletions cut 5 bases from V and 6 bases from J, with 17 bases between. Germline assignment: CDR1 SQVTM and CDR2 ANQGSEA. CDR3 length equals 13 residues. The CDR3 loop reads CSVKGGSYAEQYF. CDR3 nucleotides: TGCAGCGTTAAGGGGGGGAGTTATGCCGAGCAGTACTTC.

The rearrangement uses TRBV19 and TRBJ2-3; unclear D gene. Germline CDR1 LNHDA, CDR2 SQIVND (reference sequence). CDR3 length: 15 residues. V was clipped by 5 bases and J by 0 bases, with 12 bases between them. CDR3 in amino acids: CASSAQLSSTDTQYF. Written as DNA, the CDR3 is TGTGCCAGTAGTGCTCAGTTATCTAGCACAGATACGCAGTATTTT.

This clone was recorded once. The chain is built from TRBV29-1 and TRBJ2-7, with 7 bases lining up with TRBD1. The CDR3 length is 13 residues. The V and J ends lost 6 bases and 0 bases, in that order; junction bases with no gene match: 5. Germline-derived CDR1 and CDR2 are SQVTM and ANQGSEA. The chain's CDR3 is CSVGQPNSYEQYF. CDR3 nucleotides: TGCAGCGTGGGACAGCCGAACTCCTACGAGCAGTACTTC.

V and J are TRBV30 and TRBJ1-3; 8 nucleotides agree with TRBD1. J gave up 8 bases and V 8 bases, and 11 bases lay outside the gene matches. Germline V gene data show CDR1 as GTSNPN and CDR2 as SVGIG (reference sequence). CDR3 length: 13 amino acids. CDR3 sequence (DNA): TGTGCCAGAAGAGGACAGGGCCTGGACACCATATATTTT. Protein: CARRGQGLDTIYF.

J is TRBJ1-1 and V is TRBV19; 8 bases map to TRBD1. Germline CDR1 reads LNHDA; CDR2 reads SQIVND (reference sequence). CDR3 size: 13 residues. Trimming at V came to 7 bases and at J to 7 bases, leaving 8 bases not matched to a gene. DNA for the CDR3: TGTGCCAGTACCACCGGGACAGGATTTGAAGCTTTCTTT. Translation gives CASTTGTGFEAFF.

V gene TRBV19 combines with J gene TRBJ1-1; D is perhaps TRBD1 (6 bases). V was pared by 6 bases and J by 0 bases, with 11 bases between. The CDR3 has 14 residues. Per the germline V gene, CDR1 is LNHDA and CDR2 is SQIVND (reference sequence). The CDR3 bases are TGTGCCAGTAGACGGACAGAAGTGAACACTGAAGCTTTCTTT. It codes for CASRRTEVNTEAFF. Complete variable domain (other parts from reference TRBV19 and TRBJ1-1): DGGITQSPKYLFRKEGQNVTLSCEQNLNHDAMYWYRQDPGQGLRLIYYSQIVNDFQKGDIAEGYSVSREKKESFPLTVTSAQKNPTAFYLCASRRTEVNTEAFFGQGTRLTVV.

The CDR3 region is CASSSPLSYEQYF. CDR3 nucleotides: TGTGCCAGCAGTTCCCCCCTCTCCTACGAGCAGTACTTC. The chain has TRBV6-5 and TRBJ2-7; no clear D. There are 13 residues in the CDR3. Germline V gives CDR1 MNHEY, CDR2 SVGAGI. Trimming removed 4 bases at V and 0 bases at J, with 7 bases between.

The chain links TRBV28 to TRBJ1-2; 7 positions agree with TRBD1. V was pared by 4 bases and J by 6 bases, with 5 bases of the junction left unmatched. Germline CDR1 is MDHEN and CDR2 is SYDVKM. The CDR3 has 13 residues. CDR3 sequence: CASSSGQEDGYTF. For the CDR3, the DNA is TGTGCCAGCAGTTCAGGACAGGAAGATGGCTACACCTTC.

V is TRBV10-3 and J is TRBJ2-2; no definite D call. Germline V CDR1 and CDR2: ENHRY, SYGVKD. The V end lost 7 bases, the J end lost 7 bases, and 7 bases lay between the germline ends. The CDR3 covers 11 residues. The CDR3 sequence is CAININGELFF. The CDR3 DNA follows: TGTGCCATCAATATTAACGGGGAGCTGTTTTTT.

This chain connects TRBV7-9 to TRBJ2-4; D is perhaps TRBD1 (5 bases). The length of the CDR3 is 15 residues. Germline V gene sequence: CDR1 SEHNR, CDR2 FQNEAQ (reference sequence). Trimming cost V 1 base and J 7 bases, with 14 bases left between them. The CDR3 DNA follows: TGTGCCAGCAGCTTAGACACCAGGGCTCTGAACATTCAGTACTTC. Translation: CASSLDTRALNIQYF.

This chain uses TRBV19 with TRBJ1-5; 12 nucleotides line up with TRBD1. V trimming: 4 bases; J trimming: 8 bases; junction bases outside the gene matches: 15. This CDR3 has 18 residues. In germline, CDR1 is LNHDA, CDR2 SQIVND (reference sequence). CDR3 nucleotide sequence: TGTGCCAGTAGTACCGGATCGACCGGGACAGGGGGCACGGAGCCCCAGCATTTT. Protein sequence: CASSTGSTGTGGTEPQHF.

The rearrangement joins TRBV5-1 to TRBJ1-4, with D possibly matching TRBD1 (6 bases). Trimming pared 5 bases from V and 3 bases from J, leaving 14 bases between. Germline V lookup: CDR1 SGHRS, CDR2 YFSETQ. CDR3 length: 15 amino acids. CDR3 amino acids: CASRLTPGANEKLFF. DNA of the CDR3: TGCGCCAGCAGATTAACTCCAGGGGCTAATGAAAAACTGTTTTTT.

The CDR3 is CASSLSGSVDTGELFF. As DNA, the CDR3 is TGCGCCAGCAGCTTAAGCGGGAGTGTGGACACCGGGGAGCTGTTTTTT. The chain is built from TRBV5-1 and TRBJ2-2; 8 bases align to TRBD2. The CDR3 covers 16 residues. V dropped 2 bases and J dropped 3; count of bases not matched to a gene: 6. CDR1 SGHRS and CDR2 YFSETQ come from the germline V gene.

This chain uses TRBV27 with TRBJ2-4; D perhaps matches TRBD2 (6 bases). CDR1 is MNHEY and CDR2 is SMNVEV in the germline V gene (reference sequence). The CDR3 is 16 amino acids. V lost 2 bases, J lost 2 bases, and 13 bases lay in between. This CDR3 is CASSLTLRGTKNIQYF. The CDR3 DNA reads as TGTGCCAGCAGTTTAACACTCCGCGGGACCAAAAACATTCAGTACTTC.

This chain joins TRBV6-5 and TRBJ2-1; 10 nucleotides agree with TRBD2. CDR3 length equals 15 residues. The germline CDR1 and CDR2 sequences are MNHEY and SVGAGI. J was trimmed by 7 bases and V by 5 bases; bases with no gene match: 8. This CDR3 reads CASSPPLAGVNEQFF. The CDR3 region has the DNA TGTGCCAGCAGTCCGCCCCTAGCGGGAGTTAATGAGCAGTTCTTC.

The V and J genes are TRBV5-3 and TRBJ1-2; 10 bases agree with TRBD1. TRBV5-3 is labeled an ORF, and its function is uncertain. This CDR3 contains 10 residues. The CDR3 DNA is TGTGTGGACAGGGGGGCCCGCTACACCTTC. Amino acid sequence: CVDRGARYTF.

V gene TRBV27 combines with J gene TRBJ1-5, with TRBD1 identical over 9 bases. CDR1 is MNHEY, CDR2 SMNVEV, per germline (reference sequence). The CDR3 contains 16 residues. V gave up 0 bases and J gave up 4 bases; unmatched junction bases: 4. CDR3 sequence: CASSLSGQGRNQPQHF. The CDR3 nucleotides are TGTGCCAGCAGTTTATCGGGACAGGGACGGAATCAGCCCCAGCATTTT.

J is TRBJ2-2 and V is TRBV2; D is unresolved. Looked up from germline, CDR1 is SNHLY and CDR2 is FYNNEI. With 8 bases removed from V and 7 bases from J, the gap between germline ends came to 8 bases. The length of the CDR3 is 11 residues. CDR3 DNA sequence: TGTGCCAGCGCGTTGGTCGGGGAGCTGTTTTTT. Translation: CASALVGELFF.

J is TRBJ2-1 and V is TRBV5-1, with D perhaps matching TRBD2 (5 bases). V was clipped by 0 bases and J by 3 bases, with 7 bases between them. Germline CDR1 and CDR2: SGHRS and YFSETQ. The CDR3 contains 14 residues. CDR3 sequence (DNA): TGCGCCAGCAGCTTGGGAGCGGACTACAATGAGCAGTTCTTC. Its protein product is CASSLGADYNEQFF.

Relative to its sample, this clone is medium-sized (0.01 to 0.1%). V and J are TRBV10-3 and TRBJ1-1; 9 bases are a match to TRBD1. J was trimmed by 5 bases and V by 7 bases; bases with no gene match: 5. Per germline, CDR1 ENHRY and CDR2 SYGVKD. There are 13 residues in the CDR3. CDR3 protein: CAITGDRETEAFF. As DNA, the CDR3 is TGTGCCATCACCGGGGACAGGGAAACTGAAGCTTTCTTT.

The chain links TRBV15 to TRBJ2-1; a weak D match, TRBD2 (5 bases). Deletions cut 5 bases from V and 8 bases from J, with 19 bases between. Per the germline V gene, CDR1 is LNHNV and CDR2 is YYDKDF (reference sequence). The CDR3 sequence is 15 residues long. CDR3 sequence reads: CATSPLGVTTDEQFF. CDR3 DNA: TGTGCCACCAGCCCCTTGGGAGTCACAACCGATGAGCAGTTCTTC.

The genes are TRBV10-3 and TRBJ2-2; D remains ambiguous. The V end lost 4 bases, the J end lost 0 bases, and 6 bases lay between the germline ends. Germline CDR1 ENHRY, CDR2 SYGVKD. The CDR3 is 14 residues long. This CDR3 is CAISAEANTGELFF. The CDR3 DNA reads TGTGCCATCAGTGCAGAGGCGAACACCGGGGAGCTGTTTTTT.

J is TRBJ2-3 and V is TRBV9, with 8 bases lining up with TRBD2. CDR1 is SGDLS, CDR2 YYNGEE, per germline. The ends lost 4 bases at V and 5 bases at J; junction bases unmatched: 9. This CDR3 spans 15 amino acids. CDR3 protein: CASSPRGLVGDTQYF. The CDR3 nucleotides read TGTGCCAGCAGCCCCCGGGGACTAGTTGGAGATACGCAGTATTTT.

This clone has just a few counts. The chain has TRBV9 and TRBJ2-3, with 8 bases matching TRBD2. CDR1 is SGDLS and CDR2 is YYNGEE in the germline V gene. The J segment lost 0 bases and the V segment lost 0 bases, leaving 9 bases of the junction unmatched. CDR3 size: 18 residues. The CDR3 reads CASSVGVSGIVSTDTQYF. CDR3 DNA: TGTGCCAGCAGCGTAGGGGTTAGCGGGATCGTTAGCACAGATACGCAGTATTTT. Full variable domain (rest looked up from reference TRBV9 and TRBJ2-3): DSGVTQTPKHLITATGQRVTLRCSPRSGDLSVYWYQQSLDQGLQFLIQYYNGEERAKGNILERFSAQQFPDLHSELNLSSLELGDSALYFCASSVGVSGIVSTDTQYFGPGTRLTVL.